This TCR beta chain was sequenced in a study of response to subunit inactivated influenza vaccine. Points from the study as a whole: Each seasonal influenza vaccination, the authors suggested, recruits few new T cells.

This clonotype was seen a handful of times. Its antigen is still unknown. V shed 5 bases and J shed 9 bases, with 14 bases lying between them. Germline V lookup: CDR1 SGHTA, CDR2 FQGNSA. The CDR3 consists of 12 residues. TCRdb called the RT-PCR reads again in MiXCR, with one record for every CDR3 protein. The repertoire holds more than 700,000 distinct CDR3 sequences, 21% seen once, with about 9.4% in the top ten. Specimen: PBMCs from blood, collected more than 4 days after vaccination. The chain is built from TRBV7-2 and TRBJ2-7, with D perhaps TRBD2 (6 bases). The TCR originated in a man between 45 and 60 years old who received an inactivated influenza vaccine. The CDR3 sequence: CASSVGAGMQYF. The CDR3 DNA sequence: TGTGCCAGCAGCGTTGGGGCGGGGATGCAGTACTTC.